What follows describes a single TCR beta chain. The antigen remains unidentified. V dropped 5 bases and J dropped 2; count of bases not matched to a gene: 3. From germline, CDR1 is SGHAT and CDR2 FQNNGV. CDR3 length: 14 residues. The PCR used 60 Vbeta and 13 Jbeta primers. Study processing details: In a later analysis, 79 million or so unique TCR beta chains included roughly 11 million shared by two or more donors. Assay used: immunoSEQ multiplex PCR; TCRdb lists only in-frame clones, some missing. D and trimming were read from the DNA, whereas the V and J calls and clone size are those reported in that table. The table includes under 250,000 clones, approximately 83% detected once. The entry originates in a study of cytomegalovirus exposure and HLA in healthy donors. General study findings and limits: Across donors, sequencing depth was assumed by presence/absence analyses to be roughly uniform.

This rearrangement joins TRBV11-2 to TRBJ2-7; TRBD1 matches 10 bases. The source material was PBMCs. The receptor's source is a woman aged 45-65 years in good health and CMV-seropositive. The CDR3 sequence: CASSHGTGAYEQYF. The CDR3 DNA reads as TGTGCCAGCAGCCACGGGACAGGGGCCTACGAGCAGTACTTC.